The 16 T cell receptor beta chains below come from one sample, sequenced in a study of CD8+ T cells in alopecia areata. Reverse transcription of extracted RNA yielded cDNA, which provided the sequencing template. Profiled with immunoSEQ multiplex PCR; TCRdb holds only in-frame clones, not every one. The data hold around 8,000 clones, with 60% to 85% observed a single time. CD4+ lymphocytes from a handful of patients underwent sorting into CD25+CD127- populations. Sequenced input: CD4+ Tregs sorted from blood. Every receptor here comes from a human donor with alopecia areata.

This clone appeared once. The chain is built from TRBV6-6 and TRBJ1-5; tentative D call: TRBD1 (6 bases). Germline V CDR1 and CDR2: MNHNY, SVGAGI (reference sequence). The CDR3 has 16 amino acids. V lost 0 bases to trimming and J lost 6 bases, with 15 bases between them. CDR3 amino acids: CASSYSPNRVGQPQHF. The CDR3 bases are TGTGCCAGCAGTTACTCCCCAAACAGGGTCGGTCAGCCCCAGCATTTT.

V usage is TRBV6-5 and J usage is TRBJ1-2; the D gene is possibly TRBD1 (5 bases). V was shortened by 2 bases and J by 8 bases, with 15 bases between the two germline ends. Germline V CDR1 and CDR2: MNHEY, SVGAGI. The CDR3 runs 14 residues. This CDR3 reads CASSYNAGYDGYTF. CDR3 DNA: TGTGCCAGCAGTTACAACGCAGGGTATGACGGCTACACCTTC.

This CDR3 reads CATSRRLAGGRSEQFF. In nucleotides, the CDR3 is TGTGCCACCAGCAGACGTCTAGCGGGGGGGCGATCTGAGCAGTTCTTC. This sequence joins TRBV15 and TRBJ2-1; 12 nucleotides agree with TRBD2. The CDR3 sequence is 16 residues long. Germline V gene sequence: CDR1 LNHNV, CDR2 YYDKDF (reference sequence). V was clipped by 2 bases and J by 9 bases; unmatched bases: 8.

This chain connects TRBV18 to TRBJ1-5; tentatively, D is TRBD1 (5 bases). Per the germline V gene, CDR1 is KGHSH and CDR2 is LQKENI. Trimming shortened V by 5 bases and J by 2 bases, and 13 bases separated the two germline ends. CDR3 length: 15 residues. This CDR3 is CASSFTDSGNQPQHF. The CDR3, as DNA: TGTGCCAGCTCATTTACTGACAGCGGCAATCAGCCCCAGCATTTT.

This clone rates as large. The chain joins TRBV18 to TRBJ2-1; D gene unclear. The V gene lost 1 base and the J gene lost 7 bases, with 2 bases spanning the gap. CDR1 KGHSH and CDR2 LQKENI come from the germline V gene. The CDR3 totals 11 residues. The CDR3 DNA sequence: TGTGCCAGCTCACCACAGAATGAGCAGTTCTTC. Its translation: CASSPQNEQFF.

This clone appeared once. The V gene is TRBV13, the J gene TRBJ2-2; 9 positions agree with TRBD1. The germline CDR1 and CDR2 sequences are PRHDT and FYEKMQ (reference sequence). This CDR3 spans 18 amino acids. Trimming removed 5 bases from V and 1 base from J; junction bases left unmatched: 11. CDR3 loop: CASSTTRPGQGNTGELFF. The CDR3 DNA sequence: TGTGCCAGCAGCACAACCCGACCGGGACAGGGGAACACCGGGGAGCTGTTTTTT. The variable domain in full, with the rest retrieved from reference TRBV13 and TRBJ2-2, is AAGVIQSPRHLIKEKRETATLKCYPIPRHDTVYWYQQGPGQDPQFLISFYEKMQSDKGSIPDRFSAQQFSDYHSELNMSSLELGDSALYFCASSTTRPGQGNTGELFFGEGSRLTVL.

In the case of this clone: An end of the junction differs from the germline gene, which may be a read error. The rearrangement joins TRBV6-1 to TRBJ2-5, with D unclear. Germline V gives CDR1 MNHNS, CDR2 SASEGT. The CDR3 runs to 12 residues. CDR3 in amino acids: CATQRVYETRYF. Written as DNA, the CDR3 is TGTGCCACCCAAAGGGTTTATGAGACCCGGTACTTC.

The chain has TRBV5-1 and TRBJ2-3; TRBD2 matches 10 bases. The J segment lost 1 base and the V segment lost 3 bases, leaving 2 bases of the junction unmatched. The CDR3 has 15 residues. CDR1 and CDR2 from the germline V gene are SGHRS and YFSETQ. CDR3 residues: CASSYTSGGTDTQYF. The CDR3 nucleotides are TGCGCCAGCAGCTATACTAGCGGGGGCACAGATACGCAGTATTTT.

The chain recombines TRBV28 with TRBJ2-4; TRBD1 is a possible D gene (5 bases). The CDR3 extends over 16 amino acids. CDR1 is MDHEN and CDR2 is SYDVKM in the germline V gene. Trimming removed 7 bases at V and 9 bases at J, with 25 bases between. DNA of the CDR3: TGTGCCAGCAAACCTCAAAAAGGGGCAGGGTTGGCCATTCAGTACTTC. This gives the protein CASKPQKGAGLAIQYF.

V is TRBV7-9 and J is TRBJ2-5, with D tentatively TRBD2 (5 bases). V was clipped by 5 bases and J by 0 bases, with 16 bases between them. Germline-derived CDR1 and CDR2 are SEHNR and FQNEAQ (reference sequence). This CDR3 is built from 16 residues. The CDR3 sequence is CASSRVSGVYQETQYF. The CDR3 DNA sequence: TGTGCCAGCAGCCGAGTCTCCGGGGTTTACCAAGAGACCCAGTACTTC.

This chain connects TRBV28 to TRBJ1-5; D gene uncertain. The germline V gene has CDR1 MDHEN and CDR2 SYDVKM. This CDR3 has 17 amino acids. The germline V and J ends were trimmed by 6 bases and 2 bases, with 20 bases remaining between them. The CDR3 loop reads CASSVAGYIIGNQPQHF. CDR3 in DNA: TGTGCCAGCAGCGTAGCAGGATACATTATCGGCAATCAGCCCCAGCATTTT. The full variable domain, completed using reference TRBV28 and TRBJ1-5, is DVKVTQSSRYLVKRTGEKVFLECVQDMDHENMFWYRQDPGLGLRLIYFSYDVKMKEKGDIPEGYSVSREKKERFSLILESASTNQTSMYLCASSVAGYIIGNQPQHFGDGTRLSIL.

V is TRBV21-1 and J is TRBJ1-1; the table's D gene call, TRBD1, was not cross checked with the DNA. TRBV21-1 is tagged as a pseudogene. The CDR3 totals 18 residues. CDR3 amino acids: CASSKETGQPPLNTEAFF. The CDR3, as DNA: TGTGCCAGCAGCAAAGAGACGGGACAACCTCCATTGAACACTGAAGCTTTCTTT.

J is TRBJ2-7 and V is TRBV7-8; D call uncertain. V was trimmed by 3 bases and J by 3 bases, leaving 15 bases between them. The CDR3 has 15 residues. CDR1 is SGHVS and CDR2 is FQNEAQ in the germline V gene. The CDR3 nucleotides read TGTGCCAGCAGCTTCAGATGGAACAGTTACTACGAGCAGTACTTC. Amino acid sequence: CASSFRWNSYYEQYF.

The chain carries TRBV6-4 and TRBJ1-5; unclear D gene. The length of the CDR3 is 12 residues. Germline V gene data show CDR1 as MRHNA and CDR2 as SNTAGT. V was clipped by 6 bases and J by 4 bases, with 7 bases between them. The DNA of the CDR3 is TGTGCCAGCAGGCTCAGGAATCAGCCCCAGCATTTT. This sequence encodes CASRLRNQPQHF.

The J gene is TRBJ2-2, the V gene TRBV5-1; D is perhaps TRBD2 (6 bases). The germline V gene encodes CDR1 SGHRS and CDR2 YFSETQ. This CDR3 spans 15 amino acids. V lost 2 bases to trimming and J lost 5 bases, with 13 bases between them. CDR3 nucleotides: TGCGCCAGCAGCTTTACCGGGACTTCAACCGGGGAGCTGTTTTTT. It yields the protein CASSFTGTSTGELFF.

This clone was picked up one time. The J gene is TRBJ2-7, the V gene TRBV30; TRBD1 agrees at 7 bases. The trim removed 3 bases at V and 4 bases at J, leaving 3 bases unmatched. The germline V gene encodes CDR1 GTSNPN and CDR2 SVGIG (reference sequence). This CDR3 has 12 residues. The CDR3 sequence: CAWRRDRYEQYF. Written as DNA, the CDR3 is TGTGCCTGGAGAAGGGACAGATACGAGCAGTACTTC.